Listed below are T cell receptor beta chains from one sample, sequenced in a study of blood T cell repertoires in COVID-19. Generated by immunoSEQ multiplex PCR, the TCRdb table keeps only in-frame clones and is missing some. The sample contains just over 650,000 clones, just under 90% of which appear only once. Sequenced material: peripheral blood. Receptors originate from a woman aged 18-29 years with acute or convalescent COVID-19. CDR3s include the opening cysteine and the closing phenylalanine or tryptophan. Fields, in order: clone size, D gene, V gene, J gene, CDR3 DNA, CDR3 protein. A D gene is named only where the DNA matches it firmly. Clone size is given for some rows only: seen once, a few or many times, or a class if the clone is expanded.

NA	NA	TRBV7-2	TRBJ2-7	TGTGCCAGCAGCTTAGGTTCGGGGGAGTCCTACGAGCAGTACTTC	CASSLGSGESYEQYF
NA	NA	TRBV28	TRBJ2-3	TGTGCCAGCAGTCAGGGATTCAGCCTCACAGATACGCAGTATTTT	CASSQGFSLTDTQYF
NA	NA	TRBV4-1	TRBJ1-5	TGCGCCAGCAGCCAAGGGGTTATTACAGGTGCCGGCAATCAGCCCCAGCATTTT	CASSQGVITGAGNQPQHF
NA	NA	TRBV6-2/TRBV6-3	TRBJ1-5	TGTGCCAGCAGTTACCCCTCGGTATTCGGCAATCAGCCCCAGCATTTT	CASSYPSVFGNQPQHF
NA	TRBD1	TRBV28	TRBJ1-2	TGTGCCAGCAGAGGAGGGGGCGCAGTCAAGGGTGGCTACACCTTC	CASRGGGAVKGGYTF
NA	NA	TRBV6-6	TRBJ2-5	TGTGCCAGCAGTTACCAGCCGTCGGGAGAGACCCAGTACTTC	CASSYQPSGETQYF
NA	NA	TRBV5-6	TRBJ1-1	TGTGCCAGCAGCTTGGACAGGGAGTCGGGGACTGAAGCTTTCTTT	CASSLDRESGTEAFF
NA	TRBD1	TRBV24-1	TRBJ1-2	TGTGCCACCAGTGATTCGAGGACAGGGCCAGGCCACGGCTACACCTTC	CATSDSRTGPGHGYTF
few	NA	TRBV5-8	TRBJ1-2	TGTGCCAGCAGCGCCGGCAGGGTTTATGGCTACACCTTC	CASSAGRVYGYTF
NA	NA	TRBV3-1/TRBV3-2	TRBJ1-2	TGTGCCAGCAGCCAAGACCCACCAAGCGATGGCTACACCTTC	CASSQDPPSDGYTF
NA	NA	TRBV7-9	TRBJ1-2	TGTGCCAGCAGCCCCCAGGGGCCGATATATGGCTACACCTTC	CASSPQGPIYGYTF
NA	TRBD2	TRBV4-2	TRBJ2-2	TGTGCCAGCAGCCCCGGACTAGCGGACCAGAACACCGGGGAGCTGTTTTTT	CASSPGLADQNTGELFF
NA	NA	TRBV7-3	TRBJ2-7	TGTGCCAGCAGCCCCGCGGGTTCCTACGAGCAGTACTTC	CASSPAGSYEQYF
NA	NA	TRBV6-5	TRBJ1-6	TGTGCCAGCAGTCTACAGTACTATAATTCACCCCTCCACTTT	CASSLQYYNSPLHF
NA	NA	TRBV5-5	TRBJ2-2	TGTGCCAGCAGCTCCAGGGCTGCGAACACCGGGGAGCTGTTTTTT	CASSSRAANTGELFF
NA	TRBD2	TRBV30	TRBJ2-1	TGTGCCTGTGAGGTAGCGGGGGGGAATGAGCAGTTCTTC	CACEVAGGNEQFF